Below are 23 T cell receptor beta chains sequenced from a single sample in a study of blood T cell repertoires in COVID-19. Generated by immunoSEQ multiplex PCR, the TCRdb table keeps only in-frame clones and is missing some. This sample has about 140,000 clones, with about four fifths found just once. Material: peripheral blood. Receptors originate from a human donor in a cohort sampled during active COVID-19.

This chain joins TRBV7-2 and TRBJ1-2; TRBD1 agrees at 7 bases. The CDR3 sequence is 14 residues long. Germline V gene lookup returns CDR1 SGHTA and CDR2 FQGNSA. V dropped 4 bases and J dropped 2; count of bases not matched to a gene: 4. The CDR3 DNA reads TGTGCCAGCAGCTCTCAGACAGGGAACTATGGCTACACCTTC. Translation gives CASSSQTGNYGYTF.

The genes are TRBV3-1 (or the pseudogene TRBV3-2) and TRBJ1-3; tentative D call: TRBD1 (5 bases). The germline gives CDR1 LGHDT, CDR2 YNNKEL (reference sequence). Trimming removed 1 base from V and 5 bases from J, with 15 bases in between. There are 16 residues in the CDR3. The CDR3 spells CASSQVGQGIRNTIYF. Written as DNA, the CDR3 is TGTGCCAGCAGCCAAGTCGGGCAGGGTATAAGAAACACCATATATTTT.

This chain links TRBV5-1 with TRBJ1-1; a weak D match, TRBD1 (5 bases). Per germline, CDR1 SGHRS and CDR2 YFSETQ. The CDR3 runs to 14 residues. The V end was cut by 4 bases, the J end by 5 bases, with 15 bases between. The DNA of the CDR3 is TGCGCCAGCAGCGGGGACGGAGCGGGGACTGAAGCTTTCTTT. Its protein product is CASSGDGAGTEAFF.

The V call is TRBV5-1, the J call TRBJ1-1; perhaps TRBD1 as D (5 bases). Trimming took off 7 bases at V and 0 bases at J, with 13 bases between the two ends. CDR3 length: 14 amino acids. Germline V gene lookup returns CDR1 SGHRS and CDR2 YFSETQ. The CDR3 bases are TGCGCCAGCGGACGGGGGGGATTGAACACTGAAGCTTTCTTT. It encodes CASGRGGLNTEAFF.

In nucleotides, the CDR3 is TGTGCCAGCAGTGCGGGACTCAGCACAGATACGCAGTATTTT. It encodes CASSAGLSTDTQYF. V and J are TRBV6-4 and TRBJ2-3, with D possibly being TRBD2 (6 bases). This CDR3 comprises 14 residues. CDR1 is MRHNA and CDR2 is SNTAGT in the germline V gene. Deletions cut 4 bases from V and 0 bases from J, with 8 bases between.

This clone was recorded at least ten times. The chain carries TRBV10-2 and TRBJ2-1; 10 nucleotides agree with TRBD2. The ends lost 4 bases at V and 0 bases at J; junction bases unmatched: 9. Per the germline V gene, CDR1 is WSHSY and CDR2 is SAAADI. The CDR3 spans 18 residues. CDR3 sequence: CASSGASGGLGSYNEQFF. The CDR3 nucleotides are TGCGCCAGCAGTGGTGCTAGCGGGGGCCTGGGCTCCTACAATGAGCAGTTCTTC.

The chain employs TRBV20-1 and TRBJ2-2; D is ambiguous. The CDR3 is 17 residues long. Germline V gene data show CDR1 as DFQATT and CDR2 as SNEGSKA (reference sequence). Trimming shortened V by 3 bases and J by 4 bases, and 21 bases separated the two germline ends. In DNA, the CDR3 is TGCAGTGCTAGTCTATTGGCAGCCCAGCCTAGCACCGGGGAGCTGTTTTTT. Amino acids: CSASLLAAQPSTGELFF.

The chain joins TRBV13 to TRBJ2-1, with a tentative D call TRBD2 (5 bases). Trimming shortened V by 7 bases and J by 9 bases, and 16 bases separated the two germline ends. The CDR3 contains 13 residues. Germline V gene lookup returns CDR1 PRHDT and CDR2 FYEKMQ (reference sequence). Written as DNA, the CDR3 is TGTGCCAGCACTTTGATGAGCGGACTTGAGCAGTTCTTC. This translates into CASTLMSGLEQFF.

V is TRBV29-1 and J is TRBJ1-1; 9 bases are a match to TRBD1. The V and J ends lost 7 bases and 10 bases, in that order; junction bases with no gene match: 4. The CDR3 extends over 10 amino acids. Germline lookup yields CDR1 SQVTM and CDR2 ANQGSEA. The CDR3 DNA reads TGCAGCGCCGGGACAGGGACAGCTTTCTTT. Translated: CSAGTGTAFF.

The gene calls are TRBV12-5 and TRBJ2-2; 8 bases agree with TRBD2. V gave up 0 bases and J gave up 4 bases; unmatched junction bases: 7. The CDR3 sequence is 17 residues long. Per the germline V gene, CDR1 is LGHNT and CDR2 is FRNRAP. The CDR3 DNA reads as TGTGCTAGTGGTTTGGTTAGCGGGGTCGGAGGCACCGGGGAGCTGTTTTTT. Residues: CASGLVSGVGGTGELFF.

The rearrangement links TRBV5-6 to TRBJ1-2, with TRBD1 matching 8 bases. CDR1 is SGHDT and CDR2 is YYEEEE in the germline V gene. With 0 bases clipped from V and 4 bases from J, the junction kept 5 bases outside the gene matches. The CDR3 consists of 15 residues. The CDR3 DNA follows: TGTGCCAGCAGCTTGGGTGGACAGGGTTTCTATGGCTACACCTTC. This encodes CASSLGGQGFYGYTF.

This clone was seen a handful of times. This chain links TRBV6-1 with TRBJ1-5, with 8 bases fitting TRBD1. Losses at the gene ends were 1 base for V and 6 bases for J; bases not matched to a gene: 5. The length of the CDR3 is 15 residues. The germline CDR1 and CDR2 sequences are MNHNS and SASEGT. CDR3 bases: TGTGCCAGCAGTGAAGGGCAGGGGGCCGGTCAGCCCCAGCATTTT. This codes for CASSEGQGAGQPQHF.

This chain uses TRBV6-5 with TRBJ1-1; 7 nucleotides line up with TRBD1. The ends lost 4 bases at V and 0 bases at J; junction bases unmatched: 5. The V gene's germline CDR1 is MNHEY and CDR2 SVGAGI. The CDR3 extends over 15 amino acids. The CDR3: CASSFDRAMNTEAFF. CDR3 DNA sequence: TGTGCCAGCAGTTTCGACAGGGCCATGAACACTGAAGCTTTCTTT.

The rearrangement uses TRBV19 and TRBJ2-3; possible D gene TRBD2, 6 bases. The length of the CDR3 is 14 residues. Germline-derived CDR1 and CDR2 are LNHDA and SQIVND (reference sequence). Trimming shortened V by 6 bases and J by 3 bases, and 13 bases separated the two germline ends. The CDR3 is CASSPTAGTDTQYF. The CDR3 DNA follows: TGTGCCAGTAGCCCCACCGCGGGAACAGATACGCAGTATTTT. The full variable domain, completed using reference TRBV19 and TRBJ2-3, is DGGITQSPKYLFRKEGQNVTLSCEQNLNHDAMYWYRQDPGQGLRLIYYSQIVNDFQKGDIAEGYSVSREKKESFPLTVTSAQKNPTAFYLCASSPTAGTDTQYFGPGTRLTVL.

V is TRBV6-5 and J is TRBJ2-5, with 8 nucleotides matching TRBD2. Germline V CDR1 and CDR2: MNHEY, SVGAGI. Losses at the gene ends were 0 bases for V and 2 bases for J; bases not matched to a gene: 2. This CDR3 has 15 residues. The CDR3 sequence: CASSYSGTSQETQYF. CDR3 nucleotides: TGTGCCAGCAGTTACTCAGGGACTAGTCAAGAGACCCAGTACTTC.

V usage is TRBV9 and J usage is TRBJ1-2; D is perhaps TRBD1 (5 bases). V lost 0 bases, J lost 8 bases, and 14 bases lay in between. This CDR3 contains 14 residues. The germline gives CDR1 SGDLS, CDR2 YYNGEE. The CDR3: CASSVERESGGYTF. As DNA, the CDR3 is TGTGCCAGCAGCGTAGAAAGGGAATCAGGGGGCTACACCTTC.

The chain uses TRBV18 and TRBJ2-4; D is undetermined. Trimming removed 0 bases from V and 0 bases from J, with 6 bases in between. From germline, CDR1 is KGHSH and CDR2 LQKENI. CDR3 length: 15 residues. CDR3 bases: TGTGCCAGCTCACCACCGGGCCAAGCCAAAAACATTCAGTACTTC. Protein: CASSPPGQAKNIQYF.

This chain joins TRBV10-2 and TRBJ2-7, with unresolved D. CDR1 is WSHSY and CDR2 is SAAADI in the germline V gene. There are 13 residues in the CDR3. Trimming took off 4 bases at V and 0 bases at J, with 7 bases between the two ends. For the CDR3, the DNA is TGCGCCAGCAGTGTCACGAGCTCCTACGAGCAGTACTTC. This gives the protein CASSVTSSYEQYF.

This sequence joins TRBV30 and TRBJ1-2; the match to TRBD1 covers 8 bases. V trimming: 5 bases; J trimming: 3 bases; junction bases outside the gene matches: 2. Germline V lookup: CDR1 GTSNPN, CDR2 SVGIG (reference sequence). This CDR3 contains 12 residues. The CDR3 loop is CAWSGQDYGYTF. In DNA, the CDR3 is TGTGCCTGGTCGGGACAGGACTATGGCTACACCTTC.

The chain combines TRBV29-1 with TRBJ2-1, with 10 bases identical to TRBD2. The CDR3 covers 15 residues. Per germline, CDR1 SQVTM and CDR2 ANQGSEA. With 7 bases clipped from V and 6 bases from J, the junction kept 12 bases outside the gene matches. The CDR3 loop is CSARSGTSASNEQFF. CDR3 sequence (DNA): TGCAGCGCACGAAGCGGGACTAGCGCCTCCAATGAGCAGTTCTTC.

This chain links TRBV20-1 with TRBJ2-3, with 11 bases aligning to TRBD2. J was trimmed by 8 bases and V by 3 bases; bases with no gene match: 4. The CDR3 is 13 amino acids. CDR1 DFQATT and CDR2 SNEGSKA come from the germline V gene (reference sequence). The CDR3 loop is CSASTSGGGTQYF. CDR3 nucleotide sequence: TGCAGTGCTAGTACTAGCGGGGGAGGTACGCAGTATTTT.

This rearrangement joins TRBV27 to TRBJ2-7, with D perhaps matching TRBD1 (6 bases). V was pared by 7 bases and J by 5 bases, with 15 bases between. The length of the CDR3 is 13 residues. Germline V gives CDR1 MNHEY, CDR2 SMNVEV (reference sequence). DNA for the CDR3: TGTGCCAGCAAAAGGCGAGGGGGAGACGAGCAGTACTTC. This encodes CASKRRGGDEQYF.

The chain uses TRBV13 and TRBJ1-3; the D gene is possibly TRBD1 (5 bases). The CDR3 totals 13 residues. V was clipped by 5 bases and J by 2 bases, with 7 bases between them. Germline V gene data show CDR1 as PRHDT and CDR2 as FYEKMQ (reference sequence). The CDR3 reads CASSQTAGNTIYF. In DNA, the CDR3 is TGTGCCAGCAGCCAGACAGCTGGAAACACCATATATTTT.